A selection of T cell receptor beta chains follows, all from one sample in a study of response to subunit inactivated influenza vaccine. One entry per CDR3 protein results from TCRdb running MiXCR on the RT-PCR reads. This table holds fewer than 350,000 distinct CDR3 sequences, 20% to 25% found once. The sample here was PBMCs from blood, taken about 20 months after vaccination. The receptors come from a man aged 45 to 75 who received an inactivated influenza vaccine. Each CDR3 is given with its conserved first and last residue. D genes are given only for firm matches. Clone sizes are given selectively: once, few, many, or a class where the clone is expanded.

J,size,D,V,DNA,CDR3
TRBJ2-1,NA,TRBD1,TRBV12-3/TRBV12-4,TGTGCCAGCAGTTCACGACAGGGGCCTTCTACCCAGTCTTCTGTCTTC,CASSSRQGPSTQSSVF
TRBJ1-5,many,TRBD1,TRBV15,TGTGCCACCAGCAGGCGGGACAGGGGCCCTAATCAGCCCCAGCATTTT,CATSRRDRGPNQPQHF
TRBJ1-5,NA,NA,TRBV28,TGTGCCAGCAGTTTGGACACCATTCTTTCCCGAGGTAGGACCCAGCATTTT,CASSLDTILSRGRTQHF
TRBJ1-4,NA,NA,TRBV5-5,TGTGCCAGCAGCTTGATCCATTTCGGGGAAAAACTGTTTTTT,CASSLIHFGEKLFF
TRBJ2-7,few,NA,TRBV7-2,TGTGCCAGCAGCTCCGGACCTTCCTACGAGCAGTACTTC,CASSSGPSYEQYF
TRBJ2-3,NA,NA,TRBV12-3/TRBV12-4,TGTGCCAGCAGTACTATCGGGGGAAGCACAGATACGCAGTATTTT,CASSTIGGSTDTQYF
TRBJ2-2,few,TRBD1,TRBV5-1,TGCGCCAGCAGCCCGGGACAGGCCTCAGCCGGGGAGCTGTTTTTT,CASSPGQASAGELFF
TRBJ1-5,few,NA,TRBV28,TGTGCCAGCAGTTTAGGCACACCGTCTGATCAGCCCCAGCATTTT,CASSLGTPSDQPQHF
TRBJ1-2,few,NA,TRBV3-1,TGTGCCAGCAGCCAAGGTCCATCCCGCTATGGCTACACCTTC,CASSQGPSRYGYTF
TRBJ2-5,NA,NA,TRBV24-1,TGTGCCACCAGTGTCTCCCCGGGCCTAGGGGTCGAGACCCAGTACTTC,CATSVSPGLGVETQYF
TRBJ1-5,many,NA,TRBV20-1,TGCAGTGCTCGCGAGAGGAAGGGAATCAATCAGCCCCAGCATTTT,CSARERKGINQPQHF
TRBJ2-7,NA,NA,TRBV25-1,TGTGCCAGCAGTGAAACAGGGATCAACTACGAGCAGTACTTC,CASSETGINYEQYF
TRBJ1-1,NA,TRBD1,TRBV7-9,TGTGCCAGCAGCTTACCGGGACAGGCTGCTTTCTTT,CASSLPGQAAFF
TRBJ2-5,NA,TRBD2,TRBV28,TGTGCCAGCAGTTCGACCATAGCGGGAGGGTACCAAGAGACCCAGTACTTC,CASSSTIAGGYQETQYF
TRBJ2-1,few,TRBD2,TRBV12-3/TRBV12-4,TGTGCCAGCAGTTCCGTCTTACTTGGACTAGCGGATGAGCAGTTCTTC,CASSSVLLGLADEQFF
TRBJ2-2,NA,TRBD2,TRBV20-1,TGCAGTGCTACAGCGGGGACCATCCGCGGGGAGCTGTTTTTT,CSATAGTIRGELFF
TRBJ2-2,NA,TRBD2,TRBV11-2,TGTGCCAGCAGGCTAGCGGGAGGCCTTGGGGAGCTGTTTTTT,CASRLAGGLGELFF
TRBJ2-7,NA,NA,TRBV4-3,TGCGCCAGCAGGGATTCGGGTTACGAGCAGTACTTC,CASRDSGYEQYF
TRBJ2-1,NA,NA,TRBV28,TGTGCCCGAAGTAACGGGGTCATCGACTACAATGAGCAGTTCTTC,CARSNGVIDYNEQFF
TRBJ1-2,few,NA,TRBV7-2,TGTGCCAGCAGCTTAGATTCAGGGGACTATGGCTACACCTTC,CASSLDSGDYGYTF
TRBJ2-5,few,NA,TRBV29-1,TGCAGCGTTTCCAGAAACCGAGTACAAGAGACCCAGTACTTC,CSVSRNRVQETQYF
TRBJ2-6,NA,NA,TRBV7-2,TGTGCCAGCAGCGTGACAGGAACTGGGGCCAACGTCCTGACTTTC,CASSVTGTGANVLTF
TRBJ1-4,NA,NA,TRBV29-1,TGCAGCGCGGGAGGGGCTACAGAAGAACTGTTTTTT,CSAGGATEELFF
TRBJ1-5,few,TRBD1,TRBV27,TGTGCCACCCGGACAGGGGATCAGCCCCAGCATTTT,CATRTGDQPQHF
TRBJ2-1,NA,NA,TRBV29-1,TGCAGCGTAGAAAACTACAATGAGCAGTTCTTC,CSVENYNEQFF
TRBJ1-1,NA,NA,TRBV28,TGTGCCAGCAGTTTATTCCAGGACCTGGCGGCTTTCTTT,CASSLFQDLAAFF
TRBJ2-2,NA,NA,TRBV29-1,TGCAGCGTTGCCCGCCACTCGAACACCGGGGAGCTGTTTTTT,CSVARHSNTGELFF
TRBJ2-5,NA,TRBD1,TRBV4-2,TGTGCCAGCAGCCAAGACAGGGGGCGGGAGACCCAGTACTTC,CASSQDRGRETQYF
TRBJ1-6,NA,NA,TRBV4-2,TGTGCCAGCAGCCAAGGGGAGTTCGGACTTAATTCACCCCTCCACTTT,CASSQGEFGLNSPLHF
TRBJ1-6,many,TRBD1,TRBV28,TGTGCCAGCAGTTTACCGACCCGGACAGGACGCGGTTCACCCCTCCACTTT,CASSLPTRTGRGSPLHF
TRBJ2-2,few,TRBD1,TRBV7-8,TGTGCCAGCAGCCACCGGGACAGGAACACCGGGGAGCTGTTTTTT,CASSHRDRNTGELFF
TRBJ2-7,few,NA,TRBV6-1,TGTGCCAGCAGTGAAGAGGCCAAAACCTACGAGCAGTACTTC,CASSEEAKTYEQYF
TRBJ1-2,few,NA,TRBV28,TGTGCCAGCTCAAACGGAGGGTTTTCGAACTATGGCTACACCTTC,CASSNGGFSNYGYTF
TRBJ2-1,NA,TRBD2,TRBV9,TGTGCCAGCGGACTGCTAGCGGGAGTGGGCGATGAGCAGTTCTTC,CASGLLAGVGDEQFF
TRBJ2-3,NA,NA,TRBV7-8,TGTGCCAGCAGCCCAAACTTTCTCCGCACAGATACGCAGTATTTT,CASSPNFLRTDTQYF
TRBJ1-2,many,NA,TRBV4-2,TGTGCCAGCAGCCAAGTATCAGACTATGGCTACACCTTC,CASSQVSDYGYTF
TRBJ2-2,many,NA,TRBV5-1,TGCGCCAGCAGCTTGGGTCAACAGACCGGGGAGCTGTTTTTT,CASSLGQQTGELFF
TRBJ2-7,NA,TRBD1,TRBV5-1,TGCGCCAGCAGCTTGGGACAGGGAGAGAACGAGCAGTACTTC,CASSLGQGENEQYF
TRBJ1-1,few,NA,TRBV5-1,TGCGCCAGCAGCGGAACGTGGACTGAAGCTTTCTTT,CASSGTWTEAFF
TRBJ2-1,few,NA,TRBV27,TGTGCCAGCACGTGGGGGCGGCCGACTTACAATGAGCAGTTCTTC,CASTWGRPTYNEQFF
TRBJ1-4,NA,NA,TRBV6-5,TGTGCCAGCAGTTTGTCACACACCCTCGGTGAAAAACTGTTTTTT,CASSLSHTLGEKLFF